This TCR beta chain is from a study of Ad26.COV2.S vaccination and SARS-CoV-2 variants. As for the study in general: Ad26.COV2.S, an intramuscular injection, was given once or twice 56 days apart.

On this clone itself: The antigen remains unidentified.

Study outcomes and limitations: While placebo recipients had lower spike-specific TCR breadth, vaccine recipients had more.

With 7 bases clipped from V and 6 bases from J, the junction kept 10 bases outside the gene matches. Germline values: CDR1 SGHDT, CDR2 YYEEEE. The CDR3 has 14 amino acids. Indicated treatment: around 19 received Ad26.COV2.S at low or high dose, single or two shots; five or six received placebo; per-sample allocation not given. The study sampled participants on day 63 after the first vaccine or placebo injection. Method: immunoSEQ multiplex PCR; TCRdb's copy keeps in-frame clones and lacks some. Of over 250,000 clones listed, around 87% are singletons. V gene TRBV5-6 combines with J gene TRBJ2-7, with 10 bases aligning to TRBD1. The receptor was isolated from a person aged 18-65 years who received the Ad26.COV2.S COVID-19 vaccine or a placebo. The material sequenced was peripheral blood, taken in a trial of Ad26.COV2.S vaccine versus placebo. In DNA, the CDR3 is TGTGCCAGCCAGATGAGGGACAGGGGCCTCGAGCAGTACTTC. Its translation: CASQMRDRGLEQYF.